One sample yielded the 15 T cell receptor beta chains listed below, sequenced in a study of T cells in localized non-small cell lung cancer. TCRdb keeps only in-frame clones here, not all; method: immunoSEQ multiplex PCR. The table has about 2,700 clones, 37% seen once; the top ten hold over 20%. The sequenced sample was normal lung tissue next to the tumor, obtained before any cancer treatment. The receptors come from a woman aged 40-70 years with stage II squamous cell lung carcinoma.

The chain recombines TRBV11-3 with TRBJ2-7, with D possibly being TRBD1 (5 bases). CDR1 and CDR2 from the germline V gene are SGHNT and YENEEA. This CDR3 has 14 residues. Trimming removed 2 bases at V and 0 bases at J, with 8 bases between. CDR3 sequence reads: CASSLTRDSYEQYF. The CDR3 bases are TGTGCCAGCAGCTTAACCAGGGACTCCTACGAGCAGTACTTC.

The rearrangement links TRBV28 to TRBJ2-7; a weak D match, TRBD1 (5 bases). CDR3 length equals 12 residues. The germline V gene has CDR1 MDHEN and CDR2 SYDVKM. Trimming stripped 6 bases from V and 4 bases from J, with 10 bases between. The CDR3 nucleotides are TGTGCCAGCAGCCCGACAGCTTACGAGCAGTACTTC. As protein: CASSPTAYEQYF.

This clone was counted only a few times. This chain links TRBV11-3 with TRBJ2-2, with D perhaps TRBD1 (5 bases). CDR1 is SGHNT and CDR2 is YENEEA in the germline V gene. Trimming pared 4 bases from V and 4 bases from J, leaving 10 bases between. This CDR3 region has 14 residues. The CDR3 sequence is CASSSDRGTGELFF. The CDR3, as DNA: TGTGCCAGCAGCTCCGATAGGGGCACCGGGGAGCTGTTTTTT.

This clone was picked up a small number of times. The J gene is TRBJ1-3, the V gene TRBV7-6, with D unresolved. The CDR3 has 15 residues. The germline V and J ends were trimmed by 2 bases and 3 bases, with 11 bases remaining between them. Per the germline V gene, CDR1 is SGHVS and CDR2 is FNYEAQ. The CDR3 DNA is TGTGCCAGCAGCTTATCTGCGACGCTTGGAAACACCATATATTTT. Translated: CASSLSATLGNTIYF.

V is TRBV19 and J is TRBJ2-2; D unclear. Between the trimmed V and J ends, which lost 3 bases and 3 bases, there was a span of 8 bases. Germline CDR1 LNHDA, CDR2 SQIVND (reference sequence). This CDR3 comprises 14 residues. CDR3 amino acids: CASSMRLDTGELFF. CDR3 sequence (DNA): TGTGCCAGTAGTATGCGGCTTGACACCGGGGAGCTGTTTTTT.

V is TRBV11-1 and J is TRBJ2-3; 8 positions match TRBD1. The V gene end was trimmed by 5 bases and the J gene end by 0 bases; junction bases not matched to a gene: 4. This CDR3 has 15 amino acids. Germline CDR1 is SGHAT and CDR2 is FQDESV (reference sequence). DNA for the CDR3: TGTGCCAGCAGCGAGGGGACAGGCAGCACAGATACGCAGTATTTT. This codes for CASSEGTGSTDTQYF.

The V call is TRBV28, the J call TRBJ2-3, with 11 bases matching TRBD1. The CDR3 sequence is 15 residues long. Germline V gives CDR1 MDHEN, CDR2 SYDVKM. The V and J ends lost 3 bases and 2 bases, in that order; junction bases with no gene match: 1. This CDR3 reads CASSLDRGHTDTQYF. As DNA, the CDR3 is TGTGCCAGCAGTTTGGACAGGGGGCACACAGATACGCAGTATTTT.

The gene calls are TRBV9 and TRBJ1-1, with TRBD1 matching 7 bases. Looked up from germline, CDR1 is SGDLS and CDR2 is YYNGEE. Trimming at V came to 5 bases and at J to 2 bases, leaving 9 bases not matched to a gene. This CDR3 has 15 residues. The CDR3 is CASSEEWDSNTEAFF. The CDR3 coding sequence is TGTGCCAGCAGTGAAGAGTGGGACAGCAACACTGAAGCTTTCTTT.

This clone is large within its sample. The chain uses TRBV14 and TRBJ2-2; 10 nucleotides agree with TRBD2. CDR1 and CDR2 (germline): SGHDN, FVKESK. The CDR3 extends over 16 amino acids. With 4 bases clipped from V and 6 bases from J, the junction kept 8 bases outside the gene matches. The CDR3 DNA follows: TGTGCCAGCAGCCCCAGGACTAGCGGTTACGCCGGGGAGCTGTTTTTT. The encoded protein is CASSPRTSGYAGELFF. The variable domain in full, completed from reference TRBV14 and TRBJ2-2, reads EAGVTQFPSHSVIEKGQTVTLRCDPISGHDNLYWYRRVMGKEIKFLLHFVKESKQDESGMPNNRFLAERTGGTYSTLKVQPAELEDSGVYFCASSPRTSGYAGELFFGEGSRLTVL.

This clone was seen a few times. This rearrangement joins TRBV6-8 to TRBJ2-3; 9 nucleotides align to TRBD1. V shed 6 bases, J shed 4 bases, and the junction held 8 bases outside the gene matches. CDR1 is MNHGY and CDR2 is SAAAGT in the germline V gene. The CDR3 has 15 amino acids. The CDR3 nucleotides are TGTGCCAGCAGCGTAGACAGGGGGACTGCAGATACGCAGTATTTT. Its translation: CASSVDRGTADTQYF.

The table lists this clone with a few counts. The chain uses TRBV9 and TRBJ1-3; maybe TRBD1 (5 bases). This CDR3 is 13 amino acids long. The V gene's germline CDR1 is SGDLS and CDR2 YYNGEE. Trimming shortened V by 4 bases and J by 1 base, and 6 bases separated the two germline ends. The CDR3 loop is CASSQGSGNTIYF. The CDR3 nucleotides read TGTGCCAGCAGCCAGGGTTCTGGAAACACCATATATTTT. The full variable domain, with the rest looked up from reference TRBV9 and TRBJ1-3, is DSGVTQTPKHLITATGQRVTLRCSPRSGDLSVYWYQQSLDQGLQFLIQYYNGEERAKGNILERFSAQQFPDLHSELNLSSLELGDSALYFCASSQGSGNTIYFGEGSWLTVV.

V gene TRBV11-3 combines with J gene TRBJ1-5; TRBD1 matches 8 bases. This CDR3 contains 18 residues. CDR1 is SGHNT, CDR2 YENEEA, per germline. The trim removed 5 bases at V and 0 bases at J, leaving 12 bases unmatched. The CDR3 DNA follows: TGTGCCAGCAGCCAAGGCAACTCGGGACAGGCTAGCAATCAGCCCCAGCATTTT. This gives the protein CASSQGNSGQASNQPQHF.

This clone was observed a few times. V is TRBV11-3 and J is TRBJ2-2; TRBD2 matches at 9 bases. Germline trimming cut 5 bases from V and 10 bases from J; bases unmatched to any gene: 14. The CDR3 is 16 residues long. Germline CDR1 is SGHNT and CDR2 is YENEEA. The DNA for the CDR3 is TGTGCCAGCAGCCGGGAGGGGGGACTAGCTGAACAGGAGCTGTTTTTT. This sequence encodes CASSREGGLAEQELFF.

The rearrangement links TRBV11-3 to TRBJ1-5; TRBD1 agrees at 9 bases. This CDR3 has 15 amino acids. Looked up from germline, CDR1 is SGHNT and CDR2 is YENEEA. The V and J ends lost 3 bases and 5 bases, in that order; junction bases with no gene match: 5. CDR3 residues: CASSLGQGLHQPQHF. CDR3 in DNA: TGTGCCAGCAGCTTGGGACAGGGCCTTCATCAGCCCCAGCATTTT.

The rearrangement joins TRBV15 to TRBJ2-1; D may be TRBD1 or TRBD2 (5 bases each). V was pared by 1 base and J by 6 bases, with 13 bases between. CDR1 is LNHNV and CDR2 is YYDKDF in the germline V gene (reference sequence). This CDR3 spans 15 amino acids. DNA of the CDR3: TGTGCCACCAGCAGAGGGGGGATTTCCGCCAATGAGCAGTTCTTC. This encodes CATSRGGISANEQFF.